Reported below is one T cell receptor (beta chain). Profiling relied on immunoSEQ multiplex PCR, and the TCRdb table lists in-frame clones only, not all of them. This table has roughly 100,000 clones, more than 90% appearing once. The sample is drawn from a study of T cells in pancreatic ductal adenocarcinoma. The CDR3 has 15 residues. From germline, CDR1 is MNHEY and CDR2 SVGAGI. Unmatched junction bases numbered 10, after V lost 8 bases and J lost 4 bases. Selected pancreatic ductal adenocarcinoma patients had undergone surgery without neoadjuvant therapy. The material sequenced was PBMCs. The J gene is TRBJ2-1, the V gene TRBV6-5; 8 bases agree with TRBD2. The TCR originated in a human donor with pancreatic ductal adenocarcinoma. CDR3 in DNA: TGTGCCAGCCAGACGGGGGCGGGAGGTTACAATGAGCAGTTCTTC. Protein: CASQTGAGGYNEQFF.